Listed here are 2 T cell receptor beta chains from one sample, sequenced in a study of blood T cell repertoires in COVID-19. Data came from immunoSEQ multiplex PCR; TCRdb stores just in-frame clones and leaves some out. The table records about 150,000 clones, 80% of them present only once. The sequenced sample was peripheral blood. These receptors all come from a man in his 60s with acute or convalescent COVID-19.

The chain carries TRBV19 and TRBJ2-2, with 11 bases aligning to TRBD2. The germline V gene has CDR1 LNHDA and CDR2 SQIVND (reference sequence). The CDR3 totals 16 residues. V was clipped by 3 bases and J by 6 bases; unmatched bases: 6. Written as DNA, the CDR3 is TGTGCCAGTAGTATTTCAGGACTAGCGGGCTCCGGGGAGCTGTTTTTT. It encodes CASSISGLAGSGELFF. The full variable domain, rest sourced from reference TRBV19 and TRBJ2-2, is DGGITQSPKYLFRKEGQNVTLSCEQNLNHDAMYWYRQDPGQGLRLIYYSQIVNDFQKGDIAEGYSVSREKKESFPLTVTSAQKNPTAFYLCASSISGLAGSGELFFGEGSRLTVL.

Concerning this clone itself: A read error may account for a junction end that differs from germline. The chain employs TRBV7-2 and TRBJ2-5; 7 bases map to TRBD2. CDR3 length: 12 residues. Germline lookup yields CDR1 SGHTA and CDR2 FQGNSA. The CDR3 sequence is CASSLDQRDLHF. CDR3 nucleotide sequence: TGTGCCAGCAGCTTAGACCAGCGGGACCTGCACTTC.